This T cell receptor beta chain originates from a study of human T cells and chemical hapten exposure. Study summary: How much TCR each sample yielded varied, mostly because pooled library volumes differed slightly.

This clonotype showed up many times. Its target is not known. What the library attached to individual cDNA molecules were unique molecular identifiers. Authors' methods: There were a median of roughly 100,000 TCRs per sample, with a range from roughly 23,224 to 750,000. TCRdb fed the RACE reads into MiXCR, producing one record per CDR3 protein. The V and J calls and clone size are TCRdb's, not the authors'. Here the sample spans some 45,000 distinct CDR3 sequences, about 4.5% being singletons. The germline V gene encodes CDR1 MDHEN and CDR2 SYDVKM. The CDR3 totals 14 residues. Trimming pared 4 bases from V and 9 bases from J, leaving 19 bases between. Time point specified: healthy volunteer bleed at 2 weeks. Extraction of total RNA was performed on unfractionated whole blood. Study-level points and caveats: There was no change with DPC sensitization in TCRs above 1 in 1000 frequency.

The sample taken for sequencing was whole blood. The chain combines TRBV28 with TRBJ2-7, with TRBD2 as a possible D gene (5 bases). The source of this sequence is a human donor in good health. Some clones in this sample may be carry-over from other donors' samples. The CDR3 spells CASSSGLLKRRQYF. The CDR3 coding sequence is TGTGCCAGCAGTTCTGGTCTCCTAAAGCGGCGGCAGTACTTC.